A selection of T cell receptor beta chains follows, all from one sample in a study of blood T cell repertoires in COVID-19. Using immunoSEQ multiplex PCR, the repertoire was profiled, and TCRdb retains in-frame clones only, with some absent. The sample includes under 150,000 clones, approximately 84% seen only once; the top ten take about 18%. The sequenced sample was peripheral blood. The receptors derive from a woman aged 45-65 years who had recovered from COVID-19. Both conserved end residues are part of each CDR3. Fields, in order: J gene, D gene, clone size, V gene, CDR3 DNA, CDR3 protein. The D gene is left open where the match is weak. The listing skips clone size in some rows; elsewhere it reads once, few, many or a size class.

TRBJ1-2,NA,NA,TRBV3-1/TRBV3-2,TGTGCCAGCAGCCAATCGCAACAGGGAGATTACACCTTC,CASSQSQQGDYTF
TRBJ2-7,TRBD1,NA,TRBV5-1,TGCGCCAGCAGCGGTGGGGACAGTCCCTACGAGCAGTACTTC,CASSGGDSPYEQYF
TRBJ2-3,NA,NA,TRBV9,TGTGCCAGCAGCGTAACACCATCCCCAACCACAGATACGCAGTATTTT,CASSVTPSPTTDTQYF
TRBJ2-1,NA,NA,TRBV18,TGTGCCAGCTCAGGTGGCAGATACAATGAGCAGTTCTTC,CASSGGRYNEQFF
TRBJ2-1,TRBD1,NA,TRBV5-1,TGCGCCAGCAGCTTGGGGCCGGGACAGGGCTACAATGAGCAGTTCTTC,CASSLGPGQGYNEQFF
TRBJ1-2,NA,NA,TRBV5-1,TGCGCCAGCAGCCCTGGGGGGTATGGCTACACCTTC,CASSPGGYGYTF
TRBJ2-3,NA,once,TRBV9,TGTGCCAGCAGCGAGACGGGGTTGACAGATACGCAGTATTTT,CASSETGLTDTQYF
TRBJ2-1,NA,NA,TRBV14,TGTGCCAGCTCGCCAGGGTCCTACAATGAGCAGTTCTTC,CASSPGSYNEQFF
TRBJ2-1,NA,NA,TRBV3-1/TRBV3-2,TGTGCCAGCAGCCAGTCGGTCAATGAGCAGTTCTTC,CASSQSVNEQFF
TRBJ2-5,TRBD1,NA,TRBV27,TGTGCCAGCAGGAGAACCTGGGACAGGGACTACCAAGAGACCCAGTACTTC,CASRRTWDRDYQETQYF
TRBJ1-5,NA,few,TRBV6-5,TGTGCCAGCAGTCGTACAGGCGTGCAGCCCCAGCATTTT,CASSRTGVQPQHF
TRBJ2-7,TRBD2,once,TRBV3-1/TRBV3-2,TGTGCCAGCAGCCAACTTAGCGGGGCCGCCTACGAGCAGTACTTC,CASSQLSGAAYEQYF
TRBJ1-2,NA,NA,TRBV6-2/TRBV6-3,TGTGCCAGCAGTCCAACGGGGGTCCGTGGCTACACCTTC,CASSPTGVRGYTF
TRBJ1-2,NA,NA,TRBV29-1,TGCAGCGTTACAGCCGAGGGCTATGGCTACACCTTC,CSVTAEGYGYTF
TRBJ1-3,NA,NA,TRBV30,TGTGCCTGGAGTGTCCAGCCCCGGGTCCTTAGCTCTGGAAACACCATATATTTT,CAWSVQPRVLSSGNTIYF
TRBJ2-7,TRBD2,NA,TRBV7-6,TGTGCCAGCAGCTCTGGTGGTAGCGGGGACTACGAGCAGTACTTC,CASSSGGSGDYEQYF
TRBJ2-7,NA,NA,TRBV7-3,TGTGCCAGCAGCAACGGGGGGCGACAGTACTTC,CASSNGGRQYF
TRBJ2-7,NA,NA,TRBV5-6,TGTGCCAGCAGCTTGAAGGTGACAGACACCTACGAGCAGTACTTC,CASSLKVTDTYEQYF
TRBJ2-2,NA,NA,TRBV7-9,TGTGCCAGCCGGCCCGGCAGGTCAGGTGGAACCGGGGAGCTGTTTTTT,CASRPGRSGGTGELFF
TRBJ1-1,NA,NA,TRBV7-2,TGTGCCAGCAGCTTACAGGTATTGAACACTGAAGCTTTCTTT,CASSLQVLNTEAFF
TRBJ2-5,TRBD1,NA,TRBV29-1,TGCAGCGTAGCCGGGACAGGGGGCCGAGGGCAAGAGACCCAGTACTTC,CSVAGTGGRGQETQYF
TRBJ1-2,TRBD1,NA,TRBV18,TGTGCCAGCTCACTGTTAACCGGGACAGGGGAAGTAGGTGGCTACACCTTC,CASSLLTGTGEVGGYTF
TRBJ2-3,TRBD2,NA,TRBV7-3,TGTGCCAGCAGCCCTGGGACTATCACAGATACGCAGTATTTT,CASSPGTITDTQYF
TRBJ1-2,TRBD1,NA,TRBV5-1,TGCGCCAGCAGCTCGACAGGTTCAGGGGGAAACTATGGCTACACCTTC,CASSSTGSGGNYGYTF
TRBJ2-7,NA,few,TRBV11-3,TGTGCCAGCAGCAACGGTTGGGAGCAGTACTTC,CASSNGWEQYF
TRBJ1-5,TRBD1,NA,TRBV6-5,TGTGCCAGCAGTTCCCTACAGGGGAGCAATCAGCCCCAGCATTTT,CASSSLQGSNQPQHF
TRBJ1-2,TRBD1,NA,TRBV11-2,TGTGCCAGCAGCTTAGTAGGGCGCAGGGGGAGAGGTGGCTACACCTTC,CASSLVGRRGRGGYTF
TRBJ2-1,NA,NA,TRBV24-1,TGTGCCACCAGTGACCCAAACCCTCAGGGGTTACGCCATGAGCAGTTCTTC,CATSDPNPQGLRHEQFF
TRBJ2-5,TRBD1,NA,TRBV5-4,TGTGCCAGCAGCCTTGACAGGGGGTACCAAGAGACCCAGTACTTC,CASSLDRGYQETQYF
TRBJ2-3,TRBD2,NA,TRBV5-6,TGTGCCAGCAGCCCTCCCTACTACGGCGGGGGGCTAGATACGCAGTATTTT,CASSPPYYGGGLDTQYF
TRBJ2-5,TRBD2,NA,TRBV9,TGTGCCAGCAGCGTCTCACTAGCGGGAGTAGGCGAGACCCAGTACTTC,CASSVSLAGVGETQYF
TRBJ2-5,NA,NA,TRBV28,TGTGCCAGCAGTCCCCCCCTCCAAGAGACCCAGTACTTC,CASSPPLQETQYF
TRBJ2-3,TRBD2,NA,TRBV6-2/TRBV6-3,TGTGCCAGCAGTTACATTAGATACGGGGGGGCAACAGATACGCAGTATTTT,CASSYIRYGGATDTQYF
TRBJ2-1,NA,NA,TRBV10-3,TGTGCCATCAGTGAGTCCGCTAACAATGAGCAGTTCTTC,CAISESANNEQFF
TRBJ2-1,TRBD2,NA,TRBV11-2,TGTGCCAGCAGCTTAGCGTTTGGCGGGGGACGAATCTTC,CASSLAFGGGRIF
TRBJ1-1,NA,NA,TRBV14,TGTGCCAGCAGCCAAGTCGGCAGGCCTGAAGCTTTCTTT,CASSQVGRPEAFF
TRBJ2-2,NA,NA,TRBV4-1,TGCGCCAGCACACCTCTGCTCGGGGGGCTCCCACTCACCGGGGAGCTGTTTTTT,CASTPLLGGLPLTGELFF
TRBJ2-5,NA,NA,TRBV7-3,TGTGCCAGCAGCTTATCGTACGGTCAAGAGACCCAGTACTTC,CASSLSYGQETQYF
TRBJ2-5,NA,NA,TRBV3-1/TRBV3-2,TGTGCCAGCAGCCAGGGCGTCCAAGAGACCCAGTACTTC,CASSQGVQETQYF
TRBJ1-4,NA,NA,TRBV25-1,TGTGCCAGCAGTGAATGGGCAGGGAGGGAGAAACTGTTTTTT,CASSEWAGREKLFF
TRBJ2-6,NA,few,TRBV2,TGTGCCAGCCGGACAGTTGCTGGGGCCAACGTCCTGACTTTC,CASRTVAGANVLTF
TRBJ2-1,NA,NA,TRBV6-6,TGTGCCAGCAGTTACTCGAGTGAGTACAATGAGCAGTTCTTC,CASSYSSEYNEQFF
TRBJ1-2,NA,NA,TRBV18,TGTGCCAGCTCACTCCCCCCTTTTAATGGCTACACCTTC,CASSLPPFNGYTF
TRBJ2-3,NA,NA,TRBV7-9,TGTGCCAGCAGCTCCAGCCAGGGGGATACGCAGTATTTT,CASSSSQGDTQYF
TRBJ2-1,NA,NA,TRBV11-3,TGTGCCAGCAGCTTAGGAGGGTACGGACTCCCTTCGGACAATGAGCAGTTCTTC,CASSLGGYGLPSDNEQFF
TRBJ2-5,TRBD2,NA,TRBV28,TGTGCCAGCAGTTTAAGCGGGGGGGCCCGAGAGACCCAGTACTTC,CASSLSGGARETQYF
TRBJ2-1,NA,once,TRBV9,TGTGCCAGCAGCGTAGGTATTCAGGATTGGAATGAGCAGTTCTTC,CASSVGIQDWNEQFF
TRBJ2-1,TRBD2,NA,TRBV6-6,TGTGCCAGCAGTCCCCGACTAGCGGGGGACAATGAGCAGTTCTTC,CASSPRLAGDNEQFF
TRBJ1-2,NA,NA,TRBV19,TGTGCCAGTAGTATGGATCGGCGGGAGAAAGGCTATGGCTACACCTTC,CASSMDRREKGYGYTF
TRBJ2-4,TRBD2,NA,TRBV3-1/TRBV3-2,TGTGCCAGCAGCCGCCGGACTAGCGGGAGCGTAACCAAAAACATTCAGTACTTC,CASSRRTSGSVTKNIQYF
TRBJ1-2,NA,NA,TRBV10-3,TGTGCCGCGGCTGGGGGGGCGTCCAACTATGGCTACACCTTC,CAAAGGASNYGYTF
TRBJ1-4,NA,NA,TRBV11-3,TGTGCCAGCAGCCACGGGGCAACTAATGAAAAACTGTTTTTT,CASSHGATNEKLFF
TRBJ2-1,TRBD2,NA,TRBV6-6,TGTGCCAGCTATCGGGGGGAACTCTACAATGAGCAGTTCTTC,CASYRGELYNEQFF
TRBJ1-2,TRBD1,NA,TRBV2,TGTGCCAGCAGTGAATATCGAGGGGGCGTTTATGGCTACACCTTC,CASSEYRGGVYGYTF